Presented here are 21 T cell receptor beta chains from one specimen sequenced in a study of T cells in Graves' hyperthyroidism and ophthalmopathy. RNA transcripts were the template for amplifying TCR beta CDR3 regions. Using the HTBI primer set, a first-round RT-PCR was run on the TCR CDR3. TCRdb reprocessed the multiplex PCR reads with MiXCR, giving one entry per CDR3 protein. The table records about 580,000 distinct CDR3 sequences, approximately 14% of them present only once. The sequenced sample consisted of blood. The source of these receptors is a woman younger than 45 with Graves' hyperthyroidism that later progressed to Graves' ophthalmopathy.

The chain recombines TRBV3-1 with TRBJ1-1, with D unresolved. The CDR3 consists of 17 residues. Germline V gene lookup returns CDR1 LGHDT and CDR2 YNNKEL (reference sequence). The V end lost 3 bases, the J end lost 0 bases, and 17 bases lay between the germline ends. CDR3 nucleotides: TGTGCCAGCAGCCAGGGCGGGAGGTTTGCAATGAACACTGAAGCTTTCTTT. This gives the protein CASSQGGRFAMNTEAFF.

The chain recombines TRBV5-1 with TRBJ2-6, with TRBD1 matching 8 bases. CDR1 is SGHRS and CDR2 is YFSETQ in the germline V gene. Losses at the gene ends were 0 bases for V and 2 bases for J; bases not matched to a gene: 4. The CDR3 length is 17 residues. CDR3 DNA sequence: TGCGCCAGCAGCTTGGTGCAGGGGGCGCCTGGGGCCAACGTCCTGACTTTC. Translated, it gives CASSLVQGAPGANVLTF. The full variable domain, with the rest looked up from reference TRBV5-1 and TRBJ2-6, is KAGVTQTPRYLIKTRGQQVTLSCSPISGHRSVSWYQQTPGQGLQFLFEYFSETQRNKGNFPGRFSGRQFSNSRSEMNVSTLELGDSALYLCASSLVQGAPGANVLTFGAGSRLTVL.

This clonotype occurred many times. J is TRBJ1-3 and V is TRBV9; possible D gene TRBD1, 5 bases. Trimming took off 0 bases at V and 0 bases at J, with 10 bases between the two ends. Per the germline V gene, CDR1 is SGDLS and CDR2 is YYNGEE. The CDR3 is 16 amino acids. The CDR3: CASSVAPGPSGNTIYF. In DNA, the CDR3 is TGTGCCAGCAGCGTAGCTCCGGGGCCCTCTGGAAACACCATATATTTT.

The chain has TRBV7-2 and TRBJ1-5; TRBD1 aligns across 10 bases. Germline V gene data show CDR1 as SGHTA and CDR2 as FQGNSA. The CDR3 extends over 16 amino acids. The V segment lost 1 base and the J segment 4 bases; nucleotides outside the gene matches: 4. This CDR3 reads CASSLGGQGKNQPQHF. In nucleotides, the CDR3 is TGTGCCAGCAGCTTAGGGGGACAGGGGAAAAATCAGCCCCAGCATTTT.

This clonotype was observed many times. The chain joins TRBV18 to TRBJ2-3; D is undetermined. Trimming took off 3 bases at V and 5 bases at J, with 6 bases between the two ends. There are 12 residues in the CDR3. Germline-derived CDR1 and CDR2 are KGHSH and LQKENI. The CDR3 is CASSPPEDTQYF. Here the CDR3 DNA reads TGTGCCAGCTCACCCCCAGAAGATACGCAGTATTTT.

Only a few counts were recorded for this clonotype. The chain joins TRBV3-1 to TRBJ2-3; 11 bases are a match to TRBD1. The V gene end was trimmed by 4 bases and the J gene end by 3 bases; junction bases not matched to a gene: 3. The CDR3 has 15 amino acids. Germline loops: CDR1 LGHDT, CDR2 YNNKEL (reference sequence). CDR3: CASSRGTGGTDTQYF. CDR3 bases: TGTGCCAGCAGCCGAGGGACAGGGGGGACAGATACGCAGTATTTT.

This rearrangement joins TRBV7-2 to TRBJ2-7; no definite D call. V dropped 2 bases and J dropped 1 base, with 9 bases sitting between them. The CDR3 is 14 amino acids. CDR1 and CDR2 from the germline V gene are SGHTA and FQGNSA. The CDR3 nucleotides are TGTGCCAGCAGCTTATTAAACAAGTCCTACGAGCAGTACTTC. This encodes CASSLLNKSYEQYF. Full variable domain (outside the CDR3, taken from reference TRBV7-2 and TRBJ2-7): GAGVSQSPSNKVTEKGKDVELRCDPISGHTALYWYRQSLGQGLEFLIYFQGNSAPDKSGLPSDRFSAERTGGSVSTLTIQRTQQEDSAVYLCASSLLNKSYEQYFGPGTRLTVT.

This CDR3 is CASSLGGVDEKLFF. For the CDR3, the DNA is TGTGCCAGCAGTTTAGGGGGGGTGGATGAAAAACTGTTTTTT. The chain recombines TRBV12-3 or TRBV12-4 with TRBJ1-4, with TRBD1 as a possible D gene (5 bases). The CDR3 is 14 amino acids. Between the trimmed V and J ends, which lost 1 base and 6 bases, there was a span of 9 bases.

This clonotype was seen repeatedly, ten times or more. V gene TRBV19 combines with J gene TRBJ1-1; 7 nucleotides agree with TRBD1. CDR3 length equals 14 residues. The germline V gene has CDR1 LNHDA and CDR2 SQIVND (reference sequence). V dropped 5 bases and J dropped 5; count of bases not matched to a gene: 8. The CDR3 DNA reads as TGTGCCAGTAGTCTGGGCAGGGGGTGGACTGAAGCTTTCTTT. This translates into CASSLGRGWTEAFF.

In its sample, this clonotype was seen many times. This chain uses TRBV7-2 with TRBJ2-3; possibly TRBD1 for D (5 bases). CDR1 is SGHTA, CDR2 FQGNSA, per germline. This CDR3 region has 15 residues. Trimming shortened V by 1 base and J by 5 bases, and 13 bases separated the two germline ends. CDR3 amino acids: CASSLVWGYQDTQYF. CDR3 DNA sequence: TGTGCCAGCAGCTTAGTGTGGGGCTATCAAGATACGCAGTATTTT. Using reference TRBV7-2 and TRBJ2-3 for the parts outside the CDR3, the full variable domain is GAGVSQSPSNKVTEKGKDVELRCDPISGHTALYWYRQSLGQGLEFLIYFQGNSAPDKSGLPSDRFSAERTGGSVSTLTIQRTQQEDSAVYLCASSLVWGYQDTQYFGPGTRLTVL.

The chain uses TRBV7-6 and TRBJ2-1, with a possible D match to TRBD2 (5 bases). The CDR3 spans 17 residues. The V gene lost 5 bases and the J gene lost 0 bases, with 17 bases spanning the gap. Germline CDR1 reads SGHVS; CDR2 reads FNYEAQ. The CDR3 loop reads CASSPRGGSSSYNEQFF. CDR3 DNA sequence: TGTGCCAGCAGCCCTAGAGGAGGCTCCAGCTCCTACAATGAGCAGTTCTTC.

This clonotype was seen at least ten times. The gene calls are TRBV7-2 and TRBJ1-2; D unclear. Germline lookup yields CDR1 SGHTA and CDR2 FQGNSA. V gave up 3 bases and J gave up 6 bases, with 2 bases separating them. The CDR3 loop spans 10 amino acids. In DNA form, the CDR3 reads TGTGCCAGCAGCTTCGATGGCTACACCTTC. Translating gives CASSFDGYTF. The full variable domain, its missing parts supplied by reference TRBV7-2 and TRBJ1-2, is GAGVSQSPSNKVTEKGKDVELRCDPISGHTALYWYRQSLGQGLEFLIYFQGNSAPDKSGLPSDRFSAERTGGSVSTLTIQRTQQEDSAVYLCASSFDGYTFGSGTRLTVV.

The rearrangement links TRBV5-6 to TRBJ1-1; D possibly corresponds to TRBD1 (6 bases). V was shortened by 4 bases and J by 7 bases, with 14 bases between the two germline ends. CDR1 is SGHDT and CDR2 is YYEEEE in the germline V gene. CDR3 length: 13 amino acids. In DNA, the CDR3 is TGTGCCAGCAGCACGGACAGCAACCTTGAAGCTTTCTTT. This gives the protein CASSTDSNLEAFF.

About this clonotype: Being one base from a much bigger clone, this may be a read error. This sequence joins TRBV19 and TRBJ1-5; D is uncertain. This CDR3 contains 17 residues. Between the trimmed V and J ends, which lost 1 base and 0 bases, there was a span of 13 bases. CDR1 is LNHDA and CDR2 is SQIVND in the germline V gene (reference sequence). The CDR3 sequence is CASSIAPADYSNQPQHF. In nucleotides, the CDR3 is TGTGCCAGTAGTATAGCCCCGGCAGACTATAGCAATCAGCCCCAGCATTTT.

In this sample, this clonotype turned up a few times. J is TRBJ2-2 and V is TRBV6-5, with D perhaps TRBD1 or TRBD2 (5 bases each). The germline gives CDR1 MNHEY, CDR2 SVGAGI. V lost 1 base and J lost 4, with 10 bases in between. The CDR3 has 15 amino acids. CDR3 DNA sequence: TGTGCCAGCAGTTACTTCGAGGGGAGCACCGGGGAGCTGTTTTTT. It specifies CASSYFEGSTGELFF.

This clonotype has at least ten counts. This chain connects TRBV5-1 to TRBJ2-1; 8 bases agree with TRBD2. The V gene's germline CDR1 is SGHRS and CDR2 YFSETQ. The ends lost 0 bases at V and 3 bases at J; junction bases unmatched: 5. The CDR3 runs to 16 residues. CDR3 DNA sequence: TGCGCCAGCAGCTTGGACGGGAGGGTATACTACAATGAGCAGTTCTTC. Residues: CASSLDGRVYYNEQFF.

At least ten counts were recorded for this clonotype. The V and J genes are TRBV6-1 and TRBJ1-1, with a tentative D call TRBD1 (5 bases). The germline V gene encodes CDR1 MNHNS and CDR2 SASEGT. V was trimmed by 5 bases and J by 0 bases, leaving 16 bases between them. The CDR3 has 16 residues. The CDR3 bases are TGTGCCAGCAGTTTGAAACAGGATGTCCTGAACACTGAAGCTTTCTTT. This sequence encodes CASSLKQDVLNTEAFF.

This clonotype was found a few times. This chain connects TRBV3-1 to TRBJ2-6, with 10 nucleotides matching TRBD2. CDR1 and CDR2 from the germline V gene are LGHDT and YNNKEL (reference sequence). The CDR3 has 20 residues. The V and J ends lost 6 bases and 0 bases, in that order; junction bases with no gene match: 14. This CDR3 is CASRHTSGTSESSGANVLTF. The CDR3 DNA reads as TGTGCCAGCAGGCATACCTCCGGGACTAGCGAAAGCTCTGGGGCCAACGTCCTGACTTTC.

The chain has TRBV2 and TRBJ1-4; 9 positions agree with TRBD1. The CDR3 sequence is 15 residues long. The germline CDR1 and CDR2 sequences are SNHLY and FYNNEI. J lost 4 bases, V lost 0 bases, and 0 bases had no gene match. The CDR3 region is CASSEAGQGNEKLFF. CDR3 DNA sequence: TGTGCCAGCAGTGAAGCGGGACAGGGTAATGAAAAACTGTTTTTT. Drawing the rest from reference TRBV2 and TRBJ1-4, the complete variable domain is EPEVTQTPSHQVTQMGQEVILRCVPISNHLYFYWYRQILGQKVEFLVSFYNNEISEKSEIFDDQFSVERPDGSNFTLKIRSTKLEDSAMYFCASSEAGQGNEKLFFGSGTQLSVL.

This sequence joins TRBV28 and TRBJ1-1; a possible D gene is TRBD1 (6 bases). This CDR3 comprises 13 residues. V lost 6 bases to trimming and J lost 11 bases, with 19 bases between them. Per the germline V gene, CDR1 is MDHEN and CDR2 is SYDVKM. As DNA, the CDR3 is TGTGCCAGCAGCCCAGGGGCCTTAAGTCGGGCTTTCTTT. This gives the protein CASSPGALSRAFF.

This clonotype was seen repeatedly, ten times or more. The CDR3 DNA reads as TGTGCCAGCAGTGACAACAGGGGGGTACCTAGCAATCAGCCCCAGCATTTT. This translates into CASSDNRGVPSNQPQHF. This chain links TRBV2 with TRBJ1-5; 8 positions match TRBD1. V lost 3 bases, J lost 0 bases, and 7 bases stayed unmatched. The CDR3 loop spans 17 amino acids. Germline loops: CDR1 SNHLY, CDR2 FYNNEI.